The rows below give T cell receptor beta chains drawn from one sample of a study of CXCR3-negative and CXCR3-positive naive CD8 T cells. TCRdb reanalyzed the 5' RACE reads, giving one entry per CDR3 protein sequence and no DNA. This sample's clone table lists over 150,000 distinct CDR3 sequences. Sequencing used naive CXCR3+ CD8+ T cells from blood. All receptors come from a human donor in good health. Some clones in this sample may be carry-over from other donors' samples. Each CDR3 is given with its conserved first and last residue.

J gene,V gene,CDR3 protein
TRBJ2-1,TRBV6-4,CASSTGTQGTYNEQFF
TRBJ2-3,TRBV12-3/TRBV12-4,CASSSPFSTDTQYF
TRBJ2-7,TRBV28,CASRETGPLSEQYF
TRBJ2-7,TRBV19,CASSIKGSSYEQYF
TRBJ2-3,TRBV6-1,CASRSLAGGTDTQYF
TRBJ1-5,TRBV6-5,CASKPHGTGGAWQPQHF
TRBJ2-7,TRBV28,CASSLRAGYEQYF
TRBJ2-7,TRBV11-3,CASSFGYAYEQYF
TRBJ2-4,TRBV2,CASSEALRGDKNIQYF
TRBJ2-7,TRBV4-3,CASSQGLAGLSSYEQYF
TRBJ2-2,TRBV7-9,CASSLDRTGTSTGELFF
TRBJ1-1,TRBV10-2,CASSEIDLTEAFF
TRBJ2-7,TRBV20-1,CSARVQSAYEQYF
TRBJ2-3,TRBV5-6,CASSFPTSWDTQYF
TRBJ1-5,TRBV27,CASRAIWGNQPQHF
TRBJ2-7,TRBV28,CASSSPRVVGPGEQYF
TRBJ1-1,TRBV14,CASSQDLDIETRTEAFF
TRBJ2-7,TRBV25-1,CASSEWGVGASHYEQYF
TRBJ2-3,TRBV5-4,CASSLRQITSTDTQYF